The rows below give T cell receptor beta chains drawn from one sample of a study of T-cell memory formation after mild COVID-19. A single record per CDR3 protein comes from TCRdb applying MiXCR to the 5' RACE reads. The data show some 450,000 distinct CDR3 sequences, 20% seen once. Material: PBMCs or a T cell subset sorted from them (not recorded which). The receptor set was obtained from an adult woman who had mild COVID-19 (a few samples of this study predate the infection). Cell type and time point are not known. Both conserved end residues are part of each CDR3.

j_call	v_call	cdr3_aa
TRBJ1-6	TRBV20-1	CSARDFGSVNNSPLHF
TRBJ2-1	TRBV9	CASSVGPRLAGVYNEQFF
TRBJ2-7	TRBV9	CASSVGRDRLYEQYF
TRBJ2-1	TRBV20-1	CSAREAVLTYNEQFF
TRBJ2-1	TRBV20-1	CSASSRQGTGEQFF
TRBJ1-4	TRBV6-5	CASSSWAGPREKLFF
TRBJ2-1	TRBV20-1	CSAIDKTYNEQFF
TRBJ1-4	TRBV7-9	CASSEGTGGEKLFF
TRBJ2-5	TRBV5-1	CASSLIPKETQYF
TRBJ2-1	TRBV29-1	CSVPLGVF
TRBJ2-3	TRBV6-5	CASSYVGAGTDTQYF
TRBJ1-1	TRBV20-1	CSAVRALGMGRGFF
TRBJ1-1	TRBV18	CASSPRTGPNTEAFF
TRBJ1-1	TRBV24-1	CATRGPNTEAFF
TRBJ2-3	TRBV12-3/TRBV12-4	CASSLLREDTDTQYF
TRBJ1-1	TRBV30	CAWIKGPGWNTEAFF
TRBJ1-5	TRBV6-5	CASSYEAGSNQPQHF
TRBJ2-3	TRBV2	CASSSGTGVTDTQYF
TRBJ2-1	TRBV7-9	CASSLLLAKTGNEQFF
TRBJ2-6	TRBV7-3	CASSSRPVTPVSGANVLTF
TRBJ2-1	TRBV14	CASSQVLGESIRNEQFF
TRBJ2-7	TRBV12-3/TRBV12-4	CASSPDRGEQYF
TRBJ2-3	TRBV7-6	CASSRSTGFTDTQYF
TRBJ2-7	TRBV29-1	CSVEMGRYEQYF